These 29 T cell receptor beta chains originate from one sample sequenced in a study of CD8+CD57+ T cells in acquired aplastic anemia. Profiling of TCR beta VDJ combinations and CDR3 sequences used genomic DNA as template. MiXCR was run by TCRdb on the reads, yielding one entry per CDR3 protein. The sample records some 240,000 distinct CDR3 sequences, roughly 35% being singletons. Sequenced sample: sorted CD4+, CD8+, or CD8+CD57+ T cells (not recorded which) from PBMCs. Source of these receptors: a human donor in good health, serving as a control.

The chain employs TRBV20-1 and TRBJ1-2, with 7 bases identical to TRBD1. The CDR3 is made up of 14 amino acids. CDR1 DFQATT and CDR2 SNEGSKA come from the germline V gene (reference sequence). The V segment lost 5 bases and the J segment 2 bases; nucleotides outside the gene matches: 8. The DNA of the CDR3 is TGCAGTGCTTCCGTTGGGACAGTCAACTATGGCTACACCTTC. Translating gives CSASVGTVNYGYTF.

The chain links TRBV12-3 or TRBV12-4 to TRBJ2-5; 11 bases are a match to TRBD2. The trim removed 4 bases at V and 5 bases at J, leaving 3 bases unmatched. There are 14 residues in the CDR3. DNA of the CDR3: TGTGCCAGCAGTTCCGCTAGCGGGAGGGAGACCCAGTACTTC. Its translation: CASSSASGRETQYF.

There are a few counts of this clonotype. The chain links TRBV11-2 to TRBJ2-1; TRBD2 agrees at 10 bases. V shed 1 base, J shed 2 bases, and the junction held 8 bases outside the gene matches. Germline CDR1 and CDR2: SGHAT and FQNNGV. The CDR3 has 18 amino acids. The CDR3 loop is CASSLGSLAGAPYNEQFF. As DNA, the CDR3 is TGTGCCAGCAGCTTAGGGAGTCTAGCGGGGGCTCCCTACAATGAGCAGTTCTTC. Supplemented by reference TRBV11-2 and TRBJ2-1, the full variable domain reads EAGVAQSPRYKIIEKRQSVAFWCNPISGHATLYWYQQILGQGPKLLIQFQNNGVVDDSQLPKDRFSAERLKGVDSTLKIQPAKLEDSAVYLCASSLGSLAGAPYNEQFFGPGTRLTVL.

The V gene is TRBV19, the J gene TRBJ2-1, with D maybe TRBD2 (6 bases). This CDR3 spans 16 amino acids. Trimming removed 4 bases from V and 9 bases from J, with 22 bases in between. Germline-derived CDR1 and CDR2 are LNHDA and SQIVND (reference sequence). CDR3 nucleotide sequence: TGTGCCAGTAGTACCCGCGGGACTGCCTGGCCGCCTGAGCAGTTCTTC. It specifies CASSTRGTAWPPEQFF.

J is TRBJ1-1 and V is TRBV15, with D unresolved. Trimming removed 5 bases at V and 1 base at J, with 11 bases between. Germline CDR1 reads LNHNV; CDR2 reads YYDKDF (reference sequence). The CDR3 has 14 amino acids. CDR3 loop: CATSADWGNTEAFF. For the CDR3, the DNA is TGTGCCACCAGCGCGGACTGGGGGAACACTGAAGCTTTCTTT.

Only a few counts were recorded for this clonotype. This chain joins TRBV11-2 and TRBJ1-3, with a possible D match to TRBD1 (6 bases). Trimming removed 4 bases at V and 2 bases at J, with 18 bases between. CDR1 SGHAT and CDR2 FQNNGV come from the germline V gene. The CDR3 is 17 residues long. CDR3 amino acids: CASSSPRGLKAGNTIYF. CDR3 DNA: TGTGCCAGCAGCTCGCCGAGGGGGTTAAAGGCTGGAAACACCATATATTTT.

This clonotype was counted at least ten times. The V call is TRBV2, the J call TRBJ2-1; D is unresolved. V lost 6 bases to trimming and J lost 0 bases, with 15 bases between them. The CDR3 runs 16 residues. Germline V CDR1 and CDR2: SNHLY, FYNNEI. The CDR3 nucleotides are TGTGCCAGCAGCCCGGTGGGCTCGAGCTCCTACAATGAGCAGTTCTTC. Residues: CASSPVGSSSYNEQFF.

V is TRBV20-1 and J is TRBJ2-5; 10 nucleotides agree with TRBD2. Germline CDR1 and CDR2: DFQATT and SNEGSKA (reference sequence). The CDR3 is made up of 16 amino acids. The V and J ends lost 6 bases and 2 bases, in that order; junction bases with no gene match: 12. Written as DNA, the CDR3 is TGCAGTGCACAAAAACCGGGACTAGCGCATCAAGAGACCCAGTACTTC. Translation: CSAQKPGLAHQETQYF.

This clonotype was observed a handful of times. The chain couples TRBV5-1 to TRBJ1-3; 9 bases align to TRBD1. This CDR3 has 16 amino acids. The germline CDR1 and CDR2 sequences are SGHRS and YFSETQ. Trimming at V came to 2 bases and at J to 2 bases, leaving 5 bases not matched to a gene. The CDR3 bases are TGCGCCAGCAGCTTAACAGGGGGCCAGGCTGGAAACACCATATATTTT. Translation: CASSLTGGQAGNTIYF.

About this clonotype: With a much larger clone just one base away, this may be a read error. This likely comes from a read error, as the CDR3 has no conserved phenylalanine or tryptophan at its end. The chain carries TRBV2 and TRBJ1-2; D gene ambiguous. Germline values: CDR1 SNHLY, CDR2 FYNNEI. V lost 2 bases and J 8 bases, leaving 9 bases between the germline ends. CDR3 length: 12 amino acids. As DNA, the CDR3 is TGTGCCAGCAGTGAATTTGGCGCCGGCTACACCCTC. Amino acids: CASSEFGAGYTL.

This clonotype has a count of ten or more. This chain links TRBV7-9 with TRBJ1-1, with TRBD1 as a possible D gene (5 bases). V gave up 2 bases and J gave up 1 base, with 8 bases separating them. This CDR3 spans 14 amino acids. Germline loops: CDR1 SEHNR, CDR2 FQNEAQ (reference sequence). CDR3 residues: CASSLNQGNTEAFF. Written as DNA, the CDR3 is TGTGCCAGCAGCTTAAACCAGGGGAACACTGAAGCTTTCTTT.

This clonotype occurred many times. This chain connects TRBV20-1 to TRBJ1-1; D might be TRBD1 (5 bases). Trimming removed 5 bases from V and 4 bases from J, with 20 bases in between. Germline V gene lookup returns CDR1 DFQATT and CDR2 SNEGSKA (reference sequence). CDR3 length: 15 residues. CDR3 sequence reads: CSAPAIPAGGTEAFF. The CDR3 DNA follows: TGCAGTGCTCCGGCCATACCAGCTGGGGGCACTGAAGCTTTCTTT.

This clonotype was observed a few times. The chain recombines TRBV2 with TRBJ1-2; D might be TRBD1 (5 bases). V lost 5 bases to trimming and J lost 1 base, with 14 bases between them. The CDR3 contains 15 residues. Germline lookup yields CDR1 SNHLY and CDR2 FYNNEI. The CDR3 here is CASSLTQASNYGYTF. The CDR3 DNA follows: TGTGCCAGCAGTTTAACACAGGCTAGTAACTATGGCTACACCTTC.

This clonotype occurred once. This chain connects TRBV3-1 to TRBJ1-4, with 7 bases aligning to TRBD1. The CDR3 runs 17 residues. CDR1 and CDR2 from the germline V gene are LGHDT and YNNKEL (reference sequence). V was clipped by 1 base and J by 3 bases; unmatched bases: 8. The CDR3 reads CASSQGRGGGSNEKLFF. The CDR3 DNA follows: TGTGCCAGCAGCCAAGGTCGAGGGGGCGGATCTAATGAAAAACTGTTTTTT. Based on the CDR3 plus reference TRBV3-1 and TRBJ1-4, the full variable domain is DTAVSQTPKYLVTQMGNDKSIKCEQNLGHDTMYWYKQDSKKFLKIMFSYNNKELIINETVPNRFSPKSPDKAHLNLHINSLELGDSAVYFCASSQGRGGGSNEKLFFGSGTQLSVL.

CDR3 in DNA: TGTGCCAGCAGCCAAGATCCAATACGCAGCACAGATACGCAGTATTTT. It yields the protein CASSQDPIRSTDTQYF. J is TRBJ2-3 and V is TRBV4-2; D not certain. Germline loops: CDR1 LGHNA, CDR2 YNFKEQ. The CDR3 length is 16 residues. V gave up 0 bases and J gave up 0 bases, with 10 bases separating them.

This chain connects TRBV4-1 to TRBJ1-5, with D possibly TRBD1 on 5 matching bases. The CDR3 runs 18 residues. Germline-derived CDR1 and CDR2 are MGHRA and YSYEKL. Trimming shortened V by 1 base and J by 1 base, and 17 bases separated the two germline ends. The CDR3 DNA follows: TGCGCCAGCAGCCAAGCGGTCGGAGGGGAGGTGAGCAATCAGCCCCAGCATTTT. Translated: CASSQAVGGEVSNQPQHF.

The sample holds many counts of this clonotype. CDR3 in DNA: TGTGCCAGCAGCCCCTGGGATGGCGCAGATACGCAGTATTTT. Amino acid sequence: CASSPWDGADTQYF. The chain couples TRBV5-6 to TRBJ2-3; D gene uncertain. Trimming removed 4 bases from V and 4 bases from J, with 13 bases in between. The CDR3 has 14 amino acids. Germline V CDR1 and CDR2: SGHDT, YYEEEE.

This clonotype has only a few counts. The rearrangement joins TRBV2 to TRBJ2-7; 10 nucleotides agree with TRBD1. The CDR3 totals 13 residues. V was clipped by 7 bases and J by 5 bases; unmatched bases: 5. The germline V gene has CDR1 SNHLY and CDR2 FYNNEI. The chain's CDR3 is CASNGDRGHEQYF. For the CDR3, the DNA is TGTGCCAGCAATGGGGACAGGGGCCACGAGCAGTACTTC.

The chain links TRBV4-2 to TRBJ2-1; 11 bases are shared with TRBD2. This CDR3 comprises 13 residues. CDR1 is LGHNA, CDR2 YNFKEQ, per germline. V trimming: 5 bases; J trimming: 8 bases; junction bases outside the gene matches: 2. This CDR3 reads CASSMTSGDEQFF. DNA of the CDR3: TGTGCCAGCAGCATGACTAGCGGGGATGAGCAGTTCTTC.

About this clonotype itself: A much larger clone is a single base away; this may be a read error. The gene calls are TRBV2 and TRBJ2-2; D is unresolved. V was clipped by 2 bases and J by 4 bases, with 20 bases between them. The CDR3 loop spans 18 amino acids. Per germline, CDR1 SNHLY and CDR2 FYNNEI. CDR3 DNA: TGTGCCAGCAGTGAATTTCTGGTAGGGCAGAAGCGCACCGGGGAGCTGTTTTTT. Protein: CASSEFLVGQKRTGELFF.

This clonotype was seen ten or more times. The genes are TRBV4-2 and TRBJ2-3, with D uncertain. V gave up 1 base and J gave up 0 bases, with 2 bases separating them. This CDR3 has 13 residues. Germline V CDR1 and CDR2: LGHNA, YNFKEQ. CDR3 protein: CASSQVSTDTQYF. CDR3 in DNA: TGTGCCAGCAGCCAAGTTAGCACAGATACGCAGTATTTT.

This clonotype was seen just once. This chain joins TRBV25-1 and TRBJ1-6, with 7 bases aligning to TRBD1. Germline loops: CDR1 MGHDK, CDR2 SYGVNS. J gave up 9 bases and V 9 bases, and 11 bases lay outside the gene matches. This CDR3 has 14 residues. The CDR3 loop reads CARRRRGLGSPLHF. The CDR3 coding sequence is TGTGCCAGGAGAAGGAGGGGGCTAGGTTCACCCCTCCACTTT.

This clonotype appeared many times. J is TRBJ2-3 and V is TRBV9, with D possibly TRBD2 on 7 matching bases. Trimming shortened V by 3 bases and J by 2 bases, and 13 bases separated the two germline ends. This CDR3 is 15 amino acids long. CDR1 and CDR2 (germline): SGDLS, YYNGEE. This CDR3 is CASSGGGHFTDTQYF. In DNA form, the CDR3 reads TGTGCCAGCAGCGGGGGGGGCCATTTCACAGATACGCAGTATTTT.

Many counts were recorded for this clonotype. The rearrangement joins TRBV7-2 to TRBJ1-1, with D hard to call. The CDR3 covers 13 residues. Germline CDR1 reads SGHTA; CDR2 reads FQGNSA. With 2 bases removed from V and 7 bases from J, the gap between germline ends came to 11 bases. CDR3 sequence reads: CASSLTPGFEAFF. The CDR3 nucleotides read TGTGCCAGCAGCTTAACCCCCGGCTTTGAAGCTTTCTTT.

This clonotype was observed a handful of times. The chain couples TRBV11-2 to TRBJ2-3, with 11 bases identical to TRBD2. Germline V lookup: CDR1 SGHAT, CDR2 FQNNGV. The length of the CDR3 is 15 residues. The ends lost 5 bases at V and 5 bases at J; junction bases unmatched: 6. DNA for the CDR3: TGTGCCAGCAGCGCGAGACTAGCGGGGATAGATACGCAGTATTTT. This translates into CASSARLAGIDTQYF.

The V call is TRBV7-8, the J call TRBJ1-1, with TRBD1 matching 8 bases. V shed 1 base and J 7 bases; nucleotides not matched to a gene: 5. This CDR3 has 14 residues. Germline V lookup: CDR1 SGHVS, CDR2 FQNEAQ. The CDR3 DNA reads as TGTGCCAGCAGCTTAGGGACAGGGAGGATTGAAGCTTTCTTT. This sequence encodes CASSLGTGRIEAFF.

To note about this clonotype: A much more abundant neighbour one base away suggests this may be a read error. The chain uses TRBV7-9 and TRBJ2-7; 7 nucleotides align to TRBD2. TRBJ2-1 matches the DNA end more closely, so the J call is doubtful. Per the germline V gene, CDR1 is SEHNR and CDR2 is FQNEAQ (reference sequence). The CDR3 consists of 15 residues. The DNA for the CDR3 is TGTGCCAGCATCCGAGCGGGAATCGCCTACGATGAGCAGTTCTTC. The encoded protein is CASIRAGIAYDEQFF.

A few counts support this clonotype. This chain connects TRBV5-6 to TRBJ1-1; a weak D match, TRBD1 (5 bases). CDR3 size: 17 residues. The germline V gene has CDR1 SGHDT and CDR2 YYEEEE. Trimming took off 0 bases at V and 1 base at J, with 16 bases between the two ends. The CDR3 sequence: CASSLELGVMKNTEAFF. The CDR3 DNA follows: TGTGCCAGCAGCTTGGAGTTGGGGGTAATGAAGAACACTGAAGCTTTCTTT.

This clonotype was seen a few times. The rearrangement links TRBV6-5 to TRBJ2-1, with D unresolved. This CDR3 has 13 amino acids. The V end was cut by 6 bases, the J end by 9 bases, with 15 bases between. CDR1 is MNHEY and CDR2 is SVGAGI in the germline V gene. Written as DNA, the CDR3 is TGTGCCAGCAGATATACGGACCGCGGTGAGCAGTTCTTC. This codes for CASRYTDRGEQFF.